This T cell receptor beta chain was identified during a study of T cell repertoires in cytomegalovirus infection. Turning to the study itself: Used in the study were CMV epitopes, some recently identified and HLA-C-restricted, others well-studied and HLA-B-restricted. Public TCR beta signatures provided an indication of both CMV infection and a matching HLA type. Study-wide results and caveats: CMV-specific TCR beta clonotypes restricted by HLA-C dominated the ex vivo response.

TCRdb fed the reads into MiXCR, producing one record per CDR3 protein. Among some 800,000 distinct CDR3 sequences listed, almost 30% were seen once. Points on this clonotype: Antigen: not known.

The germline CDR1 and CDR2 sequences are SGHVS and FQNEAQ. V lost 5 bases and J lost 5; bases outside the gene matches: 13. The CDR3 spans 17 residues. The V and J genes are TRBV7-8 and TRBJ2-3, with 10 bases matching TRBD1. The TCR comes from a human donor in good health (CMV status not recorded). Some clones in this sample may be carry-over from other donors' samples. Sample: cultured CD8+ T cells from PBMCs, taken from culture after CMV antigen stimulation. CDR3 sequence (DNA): TGTGCCAGCAGCCCACCCTGGGACAGGGGCCGAGAAGATACGCAGTATTTT. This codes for CASSPPWDRGREDTQYF. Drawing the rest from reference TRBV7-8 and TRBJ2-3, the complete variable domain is GAGVSQSPRYKVAKRGQDVALRCDPISGHVSLFWYQQALGQGPEFLTYFQNEAQLDKSGLPSDRFFAERPEGSVSTLKIQRTQQEDSAVYLCASSPPWDRGREDTQYFGPGTRLTVL.